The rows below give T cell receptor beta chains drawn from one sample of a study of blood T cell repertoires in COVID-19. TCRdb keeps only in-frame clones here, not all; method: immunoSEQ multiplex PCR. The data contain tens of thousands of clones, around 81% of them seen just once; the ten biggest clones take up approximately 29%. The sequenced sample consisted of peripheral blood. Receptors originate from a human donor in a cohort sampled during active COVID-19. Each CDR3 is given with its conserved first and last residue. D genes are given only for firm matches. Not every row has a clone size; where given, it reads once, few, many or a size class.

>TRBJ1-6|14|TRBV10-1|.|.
CASSEGGLDSPLHF
TGCGCCAGCAGTGAAGGAGGGTTGGATTCACCCCTCCACTTT
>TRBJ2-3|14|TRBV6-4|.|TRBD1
CATPGGPSTDTQYF
TGTGCCACCCCAGGGGGTCCTAGCACAGATACGCAGTATTTT
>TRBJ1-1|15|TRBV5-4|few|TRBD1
CASSVGVSGGTEAFF
TGTGCCAGCAGCGTTGGCGTTTCAGGGGGCACTGAAGCTTTCTTT
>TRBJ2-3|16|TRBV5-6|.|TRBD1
CASSVGQGRFSDTQYF
TGTGCCAGCAGCGTCGGACAGGGAAGGTTCTCAGATACGCAGTATTTT
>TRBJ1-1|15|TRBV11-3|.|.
CASSLTVIMNTEAFF
TGTGCCAGCAGCTTGACAGTCATAATGAACACTGAAGCTTTCTTT
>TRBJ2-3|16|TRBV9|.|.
CASSGFPGSITDTQYF
TGTGCCAGCAGCGGGTTTCCGGGATCCATCACAGATACGCAGTATTTT
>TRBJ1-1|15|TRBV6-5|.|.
CAAQGARIANTEAFF
TGTGCCGCACAAGGGGCACGGATAGCGAACACTGAAGCTTTCTTT
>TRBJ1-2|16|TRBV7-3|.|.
CASSSRDTPGNYGYTF
TGTGCCAGCAGCAGTCGGGACACCCCTGGGAACTATGGCTACACCTTC
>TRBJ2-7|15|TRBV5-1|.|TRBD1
CASSPPGTVGLEQYF
TGCGCCAGCAGCCCGCCCGGGACAGTTGGCTTGGAGCAGTACTTC
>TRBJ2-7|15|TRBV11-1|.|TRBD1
CASSSRDRGSGEQYF
TGTGCCAGCAGCTCGAGGGACAGGGGAAGTGGAGAGCAGTACTTC
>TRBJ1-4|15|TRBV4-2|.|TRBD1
CASSQDPTGREKLFF
TGTGCCAGCAGCCAAGATCCGACAGGGAGGGAAAAACTGTTTTTT
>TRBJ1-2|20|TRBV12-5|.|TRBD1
CASGLEQGLHRGNANYGYTF
TGTGCTAGTGGTTTGGAGCAGGGGCTTCACAGGGGGAATGCGAACTATGGCTACACCTTC
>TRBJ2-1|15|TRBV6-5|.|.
CASSYGGASYNEQFF
TGTGCCAGCAGTTACGGGGGGGCTTCCTACAATGAGCAGTTCTTC
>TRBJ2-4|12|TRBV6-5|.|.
CATQGMENIQYF
TGTGCGACCCAGGGAATGGAAAACATTCAGTACTTC
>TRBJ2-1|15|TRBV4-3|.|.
CASSQDIADYNEQFF
TGCGCCAGCAGCCAAGATATAGCGGACTACAATGAGCAGTTCTTC
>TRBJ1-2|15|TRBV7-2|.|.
CASSPPARRTSGYTF
TGTGCCAGCAGCCCACCTGCGAGACGCACTAGTGGCTACACCTTC
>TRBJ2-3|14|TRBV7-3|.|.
CASSRGWGTDTQYF
TGTGCCAGCAGCCGGGGTTGGGGCACAGATACGCAGTATTTT
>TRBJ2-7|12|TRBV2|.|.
CASSEGWGQQYF
TGTGCCAGCAGTGAAGGATGGGGGCAGCAGTACTTC
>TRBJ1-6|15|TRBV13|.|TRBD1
CASSAGAGGGSPLHF
TGTGCCAGCAGCGCTGGGGCAGGGGGAGGTTCACCCCTCCACTTT
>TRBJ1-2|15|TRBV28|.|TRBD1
CASSNMGQGDYGYTF
TGTGCCAGCAGTAACATGGGACAGGGGGACTATGGCTACACCTTC
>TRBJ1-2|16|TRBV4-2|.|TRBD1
CASSHSQGALPYGYTF
TGTGCCAGCAGCCACTCACAGGGGGCGCTTCCCTATGGCTACACCTTC
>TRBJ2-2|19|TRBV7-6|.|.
CASSLVPDWSREDTGELFF
TGTGCCAGCAGCTTAGTGCCTGATTGGAGCAGGGAAGACACCGGGGAGCTGTTTTTT
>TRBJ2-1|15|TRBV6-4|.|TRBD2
CASSFLAGGPNEQFF
TGTGCCAGCAGTTTCTTAGCGGGGGGGCCTAATGAGCAGTTCTTC
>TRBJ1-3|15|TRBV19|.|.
CASMIEDSSGNTIYF
TGTGCCAGTATGATTGAGGACAGCTCTGGAAACACCATATATTTT
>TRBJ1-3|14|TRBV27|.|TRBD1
CASSPGQGRNTIYF
TGTGCCAGCAGTCCCGGACAGGGGAGGAACACCATATATTTT
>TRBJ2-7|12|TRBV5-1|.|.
CASSQGRGEQYF
TGCGCCAGCAGCCAGGGCCGCGGCGAGCAGTACTTC
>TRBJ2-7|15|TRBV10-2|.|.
CASSGGDSQFYEQYF
TGCGCCAGCAGTGGGGGGGACAGCCAGTTCTACGAGCAGTACTTC
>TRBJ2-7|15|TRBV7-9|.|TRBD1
CASSSTRDRHYEQYF
TGTGCCAGCAGCTCCACACGGGACAGGCACTACGAGCAGTACTTC
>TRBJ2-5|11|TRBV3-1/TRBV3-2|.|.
CASSQGETQYF
TGTGCCAGCAGCCAGGGCGAGACCCAGTACTTC
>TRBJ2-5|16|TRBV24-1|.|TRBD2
CATSDKGLAEQETQYF
TGTGCCACCAGTGACAAGGGACTAGCGGAACAAGAGACCCAGTACTTC
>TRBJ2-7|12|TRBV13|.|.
CASSPGGTEQYF
TGTGCCAGCAGCCCGGGTGGTACCGAGCAGTACTTC
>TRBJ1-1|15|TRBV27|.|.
CASRISRPGGAEAFF
TGTGCCAGCCGTATATCTCGGCCCGGCGGGGCTGAAGCTTTCTTT
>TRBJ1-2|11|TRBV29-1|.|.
CSVADNQGYTF
TGCAGCGTTGCGGACAATCAAGGCTACACCTTC
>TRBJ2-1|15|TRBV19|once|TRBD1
CASSIGTGAHNEQFF
TGTGCCAGTAGTATTGGGACAGGGGCCCACAATGAGCAGTTCTTC